This T cell receptor beta chain was identified in a study of molecular identifiers for immune sequencing clone quantification. Overall study results and limits: Naive cells had under 1% of molecules in clones above 20 RNA copies, effectors over 98%.

Germline assignment: CDR1 MNHEY and CDR2 SMNVEV (reference sequence). The CDR3 consists of 16 residues. MiXCR, run by TCRdb on the PCR reads, gives a single entry per CDR3 protein. The sample consists of over 300,000 distinct CDR3 sequences, roughly a quarter of them appearing once. In this sample, this clonotype turned up once. Its antigen remains unidentified. One end of the junction varies from germline; a read error may be responsible. Construction of naive CD8 libraries employed about 19,000 to 1,000,000 sorted cells together with 10%, 30% or 50% RNA. A CD8+CD4-CCR7+CD45RA+ phenotype served as the sorting definition for naive CD8 T cells.

This chain joins TRBV27 and TRBJ1-5; TRBD1 matches at 8 bases. Sequencing input: naive CD8+ T cells from blood, with Jurkat cell RNA spiked in. Subset here: FACS-sorted CD8+CD4-CCR7+CD45RA+ naive T cells. This receptor was obtained from a human donor in good health. Some libraries in this study had Jurkat cell RNA spiked in. Written as DNA, the CDR3 is TGTGTCAGCGGACAGGGAGGGGTTGTAAGCAATCAGCCCCAGCATTTT. Translating it yields CVSGQGGVVSNQPQHF.